A single T cell receptor (beta chain) is shown here with its context. Its antigen is still unknown. Relative to the germline gene, one junction end is altered; a read error may explain this. This entry belongs to a study of cytomegalovirus exposure and HLA in healthy donors. Study results and caveats: Only CMV serostatus was available as immune exposure information. A later analysis showed that HLA-associated TCR beta chains had undergone more clonal expansion than equally common others. The authors later found most CMV-associated TCR beta chains appeared HLA-restricted.

The PCR was carried out with 60 Vbeta primers and 13 Jbeta primers. Repertoires were generated with immunoSEQ multiplex PCR, while TCRdb's copy carries only in-frame clones and drops some. The profile shows around 100,000 clones, over 65% of them singletons. The receptor was isolated from a man aged 35-49 years in good health and CMV-seronegative. What was sequenced was PBMCs.

CDR3 in DNA: TGTTCCAGCAGCCGACTGCGCGGGCAGGGGAGAACCAAAAACATTCAGTACTTC. It codes for CSSSRLRGQGRTKNIQYF. The chain employs TRBV7-9 and TRBJ2-4; D is possibly TRBD1 (6 bases). Germline CDR1 and CDR2: SEHNR and FQNEAQ (reference sequence). There are 18 residues in the CDR3.